Given below is one T cell receptor beta chain in context. What it recognizes is unknown. The sample originates from a study of lymphopenia after photon versus proton radiotherapy. Only in-frame clones appear in the TCRdb table, and some are missing; sequencing was by immunoSEQ multiplex PCR. The sample includes 30,000 to 35,000 clones, 89% of them seen just once. Study findings and constraints: Larger post-nadir TCR diversity loss correlated inversely with survival in deceased patients. After the lymphocyte nadir, photon-treated repertoires showed oligoclonal expansion, especially of CD8+ Temra cells. Under photons, naive T cells and diversity fell while effector/memory populations rose.

Germline CDR1 LGHNA, CDR2 YSLEER. This CDR3 has 17 residues. Trimming took 1 base from V and 7 from J, leaving 23 bases between them. The rearrangement uses TRBV4-3 and TRBJ2-7; maybe TRBD1 (7 bases). This TCR was recovered from a woman aged 65 to 85 with pancreatic cancer. Some clones in this sample may be carry-over from other donors' samples. The source was peripheral blood, collected from a patient treated with proton-based radiotherapy. The CDR3 reads CASSQGTQGGLFGEQYF. CDR3 DNA: TGCGCCAGCAGCCAAGGTACTCAGGGGGGCCTTTTCGGAGAGCAGTACTTC.